This T cell receptor beta chain originates from a study of cytomegalovirus exposure and HLA in healthy donors. PCR involved 60 Vbeta and 13 Jbeta primers. Generated by immunoSEQ multiplex PCR, the TCRdb table keeps only in-frame clones and is missing some. Here the sample table reports 120,000 or so clones. The CDR3 is made up of 18 amino acids. The V gene end was trimmed by 2 bases and the J gene end by 1 base; junction bases not matched to a gene: 9. Germline V CDR1 and CDR2: SGHTA, FQGNSA. These donors, healthy bone marrow donors, were studied. The sequence derives from a man aged 18 to 30 in good health and CMV-seronegative. The chain uses TRBV7-2 and TRBJ2-2, with 8 bases that match TRBD2. The sample comprised PBMCs. The CDR3 reads CASSLWVLAVMNTGELFF. The CDR3 region has the DNA TGTGCCAGCAGCTTATGGGTACTAGCGGTGATGAACACCGGGGAGCTGTTTTTT.